This T cell receptor beta chain was sequenced in a study of blood T cells in healthy people across ages. Then a second PCR, running about 6 to 11 cycles, was carried out with a sample-barcoded 5' primer and a J-beta primer mix. TCRdb re-called the 5' RACE reads with MiXCR, one entry per CDR3 protein. The sample lists hundreds of thousands of distinct CDR3 sequences, more than 40% occurring once. Germline V CDR1 and CDR2: MNHNY, SVGAGI (reference sequence). Germline trimming cut 6 bases from V and 0 bases from J; bases unmatched to any gene: 7. This CDR3 has 15 amino acids. The chain carries TRBV6-6 and TRBJ2-7; TRBD1 aligns across 8 bases. Source material: blood. The clonotype originates from a woman aged 55-69 years in good health. The CDR3 nucleotides are TGTGCCAGCAGGCAAGCCGGGACAGGCTCCTACGAGCAGTACTTC. Its protein product is CASRQAGTGSYEQYF.